Each of the 28 T cell receptor beta chains below was sequenced from the same sample in a study of cytomegalovirus exposure and HLA in healthy donors. Amplification used 60 Vbeta primers and 13 Jbeta primers. Profiled with immunoSEQ multiplex PCR; TCRdb holds only in-frame clones, not every one. This sample has some 150,000 clones, with 75% to 80% found just once. Sequenced input: PBMCs. The receptors here all came from a woman in her 30s in good health and CMV-seronegative.

This chain links TRBV9 with TRBJ1-6; the match to TRBD1 covers 7 bases. CDR1 is SGDLS, CDR2 YYNGEE, per germline. The V and J ends lost 2 bases and 5 bases, in that order; junction bases with no gene match: 1. This CDR3 has 14 amino acids. CDR3 residues: CASSVTGDNSPLHF. The CDR3 DNA sequence: TGTGCCAGCAGCGTCACAGGGGATAATTCACCCCTCCACTTT.

This rearrangement joins TRBV10-3 to TRBJ2-5; 14 nucleotides agree with TRBD2. Unmatched junction bases numbered 16, after V lost 6 bases and J lost 7 bases. The germline CDR1 and CDR2 sequences are ENHRY and SYGVKD. This CDR3 has 18 amino acids. CDR3 in amino acids: CAISDSRLAGGPRPTQYF. Here the CDR3 DNA reads TGTGCCATCAGCGACTCGAGACTAGCGGGGGGGCCTAGGCCGACCCAGTACTTC.

This clone has just a few counts. This chain joins TRBV6-6 and TRBJ1-6, with TRBD1 matching over 7 bases. Per germline, CDR1 MNHNY and CDR2 SVGAGI (reference sequence). The CDR3 contains 14 residues. J lost 9 bases, V lost 2 bases, and 4 bases had no gene match. CDR3 loop: CASSYRGLVSPLHF. The CDR3 DNA reads TGTGCCAGCAGTTACAGGGGGCTCGTTTCACCCCTCCACTTT.

The chain uses TRBV18 and TRBJ1-5, with D unresolved. Trimming left V 3 bases short and J 6 bases short, with 12 bases between. The CDR3 is 14 amino acids. The germline gives CDR1 KGHSH, CDR2 LQKENI. CDR3 residues: CASSPAGKGQPQHF. CDR3 bases: TGTGCCAGCTCACCGGCGGGGAAGGGTCAGCCCCAGCATTTT.

The chain recombines TRBV27 with TRBJ1-2; D remains ambiguous. The CDR3 sequence is 13 residues long. V was clipped by 3 bases and J by 4 bases, with 9 bases between them. Germline V gene data show CDR1 as MNHEY and CDR2 as SMNVEV (reference sequence). In DNA, the CDR3 is TGTGCCAGCAGTTTGCATGCGGCCTATGGCTACACCTTC. As protein: CASSLHAAYGYTF.

The rearrangement uses TRBV27 and TRBJ2-5; 9 bases fit TRBD1. Germline CDR1 MNHEY, CDR2 SMNVEV (reference sequence). The trim removed 3 bases at V and 5 bases at J, leaving 10 bases unmatched. The CDR3 has 16 amino acids. CDR3 DNA: TGTGCCAGCAGTTTCCTCGGACAGGGGCAGGGGGAGACCCAGTACTTC. Protein: CASSFLGQGQGETQYF.

This chain connects TRBV19 to TRBJ2-7; perhaps TRBD1 as D (6 bases). V shed 6 bases and J shed 0 bases, with 12 bases lying between them. The germline V gene has CDR1 LNHDA and CDR2 SQIVND (reference sequence). This CDR3 is 14 amino acids long. CDR3 sequence: CASSVTGSSYEQYF. In nucleotides, the CDR3 is TGTGCCAGTAGCGTGACAGGATCCTCCTACGAGCAGTACTTC.

This clone was recorded only once. The V and J genes are TRBV10-3 and TRBJ2-1; 11 bases map to TRBD2. Trimming removed 3 bases from V and 10 bases from J; junction bases left unmatched: 8. CDR1 and CDR2 (germline): ENHRY, SYGVKD. The CDR3 loop spans 15 amino acids. The CDR3 DNA is TGTGCCATCAGTGAAATAGCGGGGGGGCGAAACGAGCAGTTCTTC. Translated, it gives CAISEIAGGRNEQFF.

DNA for the CDR3: TGCGCCAGCAGCCAGGCCGGGACAGGGCAATACGAGCAGTACTTC. Encoded protein: CASSQAGTGQYEQYF. V gene TRBV4-1 combines with J gene TRBJ2-7; 9 positions match TRBD1. J was trimmed by 4 bases and V by 3 bases; bases with no gene match: 7. The germline gives CDR1 MGHRA, CDR2 YSYEKL. This CDR3 region has 15 residues.

This clone was counted once. This chain joins TRBV7-8 and TRBJ1-1; possible D gene TRBD1, 5 bases. The germline V gene encodes CDR1 SGHVS and CDR2 FQNEAQ. V shed 0 bases and J shed 1 base, with 18 bases lying between them. The CDR3 contains 18 residues. The DNA for the CDR3 is TGTGCCAGCAGCTTAGCCCGATGGGGCAGGGAGGGGAACACTGAAGCTTTCTTT. This sequence encodes CASSLARWGREGNTEAFF.

This clone was detected only once. The chain uses TRBV18 and TRBJ1-6; D might be TRBD1 (6 bases). Per germline, CDR1 KGHSH and CDR2 LQKENI. With 3 bases removed from V and 7 bases from J, the gap between germline ends came to 7 bases. The CDR3 is 13 residues long. The CDR3 region has the DNA TGTGCCAGCTCACCGGGACAAAATTCACCCCTCCACTTT. Protein: CASSPGQNSPLHF.

The CDR3 protein is CASSLGTGDNSPLHF. The CDR3 region has the DNA TGTGCCAGCAGCTTAGGGACAGGCGATAATTCACCCCTCCACTTT. V usage is TRBV7-8 and J usage is TRBJ1-6, with TRBD1 identical over 7 bases. CDR1 and CDR2 from the germline V gene are SGHVS and FQNEAQ. The V gene end was trimmed by 1 base and the J gene end by 5 bases; junction bases not matched to a gene: 2. This CDR3 is built from 15 residues.

This chain connects TRBV6-5 to TRBJ1-6; D is perhaps TRBD1 (6 bases). The V end lost 1 base, the J end lost 7 bases, and 8 bases lay between the germline ends. The CDR3 length is 14 residues. Germline CDR1 is MNHEY and CDR2 is SVGAGI. The DNA of the CDR3 is TGTGCCAGCAGTTACTACAGGGAGAATTCACCCCTCCACTTT. This gives the protein CASSYYRENSPLHF.

As for this clone: The junction differs from germline at one of its ends, possibly a read error. The chain recombines TRBV7-9 with TRBJ1-2; 9 nucleotides line up with TRBD1. Per germline, CDR1 SEHNR and CDR2 FQNEAQ (reference sequence). CDR3 size: 16 residues. In DNA, the CDR3 is TGTGCCAGCAGCGGGCCCGGGGACAGGGAGGGCTATGGCTACACCTTT. Protein product: CASSGPGDREGYGYTF.

The chain employs TRBV6-5 and TRBJ2-7, with 7 nucleotides matching TRBD1. The CDR3 has 14 amino acids. CDR1 is MNHEY, CDR2 SVGAGI, per germline. After removal of 5 bases from V and 3 bases from J, the junction contained 7 bases not matched to a gene. In DNA, the CDR3 is TGTGCCAGCAGTGACAGGGAGTCCGGCTACGAGCAGTACTTC. Its protein is CASSDRESGYEQYF.

CDR3 sequence (DNA): TGTGCCAGTAGTACATGGGACCGGTGGACTAGCGGGGGGCAAGAGACCCAGTACTTC. Protein sequence: CASSTWDRWTSGGQETQYF. The J gene is TRBJ2-5, the V gene TRBV19; 14 bases line up with TRBD2. The V and J ends lost 4 bases and 2 bases, in that order; junction bases with no gene match: 12. The CDR3 length is 19 residues. Germline values: CDR1 LNHDA, CDR2 SQIVND (reference sequence).

With regard to this clone: Compared with germline, one end of the junction differs, possibly owing to a read error. The sample has other DNA sequences that encode this CDR3 too. This chain uses TRBV2 with TRBJ2-1, with 8 positions matching TRBD1. CDR3 size: 15 residues. CDR1 is SNHLY, CDR2 FYNNEI, per germline. The CDR3 is CASSDGQGTYNEQFF. DNA of the CDR3: TGTGCCAGCAGTGACGGACAGGGAACTTACAATGAACAGTTCTTC. Combining the CDR3 with reference TRBV2 and TRBJ2-1 gives the whole variable domain EPEVTQTPSHQVTQMGQEVILRCVPISNHLYFYWYRQILGQKVEFLVSFYNNEISEKSEIFDDQFSVERPDGSNFTLKIRSTKLEDSAMYFCASSDGQGTYNEQFFGPGTRLTVL.

This chain links TRBV6-1 with TRBJ1-4; no clear D gene. CDR1 and CDR2 (germline): MNHNS, SASEGT. This CDR3 region has 14 residues. Between the trimmed V and J ends, which lost 1 base and 5 bases, there was a span of 8 bases. The CDR3 sequence: CASSEGYGNEKLFF. CDR3 nucleotide sequence: TGTGCCAGCAGTGAAGGGTACGGGAATGAAAAACTGTTTTTT.

This chain uses TRBV10-3 with TRBJ1-3, with TRBD1 as a possible D gene (6 bases). Trimming took off 10 bases at V and 8 bases at J, with 12 bases between the two ends. The CDR3 contains 11 residues. Looked up from germline, CDR1 is ENHRY and CDR2 is SYGVKD. CDR3 sequence reads: CATGQRDTIYF. CDR3 coding DNA: TGTGCCACCGGACAGAGGGACACCATATATTTT.

This chain uses TRBV5-1 with TRBJ2-7; tentative D call: TRBD1 (5 bases). The CDR3 runs to 15 residues. Germline V gene data show CDR1 as SGHRS and CDR2 as YFSETQ. Trimming left V 7 bases short and J 0 bases short, with 17 bases between. The DNA of the CDR3 is TGCGCCAGCTCCGAAGGACACCTCGCCTCCTACGAGCAGTACTTC. It yields the protein CASSEGHLASYEQYF.

This sequence joins TRBV19 and TRBJ2-2, with a weak D call TRBD2 (7 bases). V gave up 5 bases and J gave up 6 bases, with 13 bases separating them. Per germline, CDR1 LNHDA and CDR2 SQIVND (reference sequence). This CDR3 has 14 residues. The CDR3 is CASSWQGRAGELFF. The CDR3 DNA reads as TGTGCCAGTAGTTGGCAGGGGAGGGCCGGGGAGCTGTTTTTT.

V and J are TRBV7-2 and TRBJ2-3; 9 nucleotides match TRBD2. With V trimmed by 5 bases and J by 2 bases, 8 bases remained unmatched. The CDR3 spans 16 residues. Germline CDR1 is SGHTA and CDR2 is FQGNSA. CDR3 DNA: TGTGCCAGCAGCGATGATCCGGGACTAGCCACAGATACGCAGTATTTT. This encodes CASSDDPGLATDTQYF.

The chain recombines TRBV9 with TRBJ2-1; perhaps TRBD2 as D (6 bases). CDR1 is SGDLS, CDR2 YYNGEE, per germline. The CDR3 consists of 15 residues. Trimming pared 3 bases from V and 4 bases from J, leaving 14 bases between. The CDR3 DNA sequence: TGTGCCAGCAGCGACGGGGGTTCCTCATACAATGAGCAGTTCTTC. Amino acids: CASSDGGSSYNEQFF.

The chain employs TRBV18 and TRBJ1-2, with TRBD1 identical over 9 bases. Losses at the gene ends were 1 base for V and 3 bases for J; bases not matched to a gene: 3. In germline, CDR1 is KGHSH, CDR2 LQKENI. The CDR3 is 15 residues long. The CDR3 loop is CASSPRDRVDYGYTF. As DNA, the CDR3 is TGTGCCAGCTCACCACGGGACAGGGTAGACTATGGCTACACCTTC.

The chain combines TRBV2 with TRBJ2-5, with D possibly TRBD2 on 6 matching bases. CDR3 length: 14 residues. The germline CDR1 and CDR2 sequences are SNHLY and FYNNEI. Trimming removed 7 bases at V and 2 bases at J, with 14 bases between. As DNA, the CDR3 is TGTGCCAGCAACATACTAGCCCCTCAAGAGACCCAGTACTTC. This sequence encodes CASNILAPQETQYF.

The chain joins TRBV21-1 to TRBJ1-1; the D call in the table, TRBD1, was not verified against the DNA. TRBV21-1 is a pseudogene locus. The CDR3 contains 15 residues. This CDR3 reads CASSQWGRGRAEAFF. CDR3 DNA sequence: TGTGCCAGCAGCCAATGGGGCAGGGGACGGGCTGAAGCTTTCTTT.

This clone was detected once. The gene calls are TRBV27 and TRBJ2-7, with TRBD2 matching over 9 bases. Per germline, CDR1 MNHEY and CDR2 SMNVEV (reference sequence). V trimming: 3 bases; J trimming: 5 bases; junction bases outside the gene matches: 5. The CDR3 extends over 14 amino acids. The CDR3 sequence is CASSLRLAGNEQYF. Written as DNA, the CDR3 is TGTGCCAGCAGTTTGCGTCTAGCGGGGAACGAGCAGTACTTC.

This clone was seen only a few times. The rearrangement joins TRBV7-8 to TRBJ1-2, with D possibly being TRBD1 (5 bases). The CDR3 is 12 residues long. The V gene lost 5 bases and the J gene lost 5 bases, with 9 bases spanning the gap. Germline V gene lookup returns CDR1 SGHVS and CDR2 FQNEAQ. The CDR3 sequence is CASSPGGYGYTF. The CDR3 bases are TGTGCCAGCAGCCCGGGGGGATATGGCTACACCTTC.